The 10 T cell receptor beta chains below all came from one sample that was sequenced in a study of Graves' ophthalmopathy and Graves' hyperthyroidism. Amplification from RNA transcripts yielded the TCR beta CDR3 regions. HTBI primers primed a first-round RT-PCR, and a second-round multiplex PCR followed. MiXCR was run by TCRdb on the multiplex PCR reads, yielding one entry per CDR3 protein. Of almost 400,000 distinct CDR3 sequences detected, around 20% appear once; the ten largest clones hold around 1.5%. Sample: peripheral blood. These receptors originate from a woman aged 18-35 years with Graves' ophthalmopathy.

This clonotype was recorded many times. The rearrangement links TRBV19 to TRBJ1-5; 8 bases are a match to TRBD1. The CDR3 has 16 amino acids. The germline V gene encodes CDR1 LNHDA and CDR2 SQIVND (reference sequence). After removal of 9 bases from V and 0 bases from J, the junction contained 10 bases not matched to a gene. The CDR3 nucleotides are TGTGCCAGCGAGGAGGGACAGGCTTATAGCAATCAGCCCCAGCATTTT. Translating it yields CASEEGQAYSNQPQHF.

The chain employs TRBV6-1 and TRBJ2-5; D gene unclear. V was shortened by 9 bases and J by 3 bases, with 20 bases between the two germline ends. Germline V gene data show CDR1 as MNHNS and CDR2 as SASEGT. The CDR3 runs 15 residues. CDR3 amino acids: CASFLRLNREETQYF. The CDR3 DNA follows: TGTGCCAGTTTTCTCAGGCTAAATAGGGAAGAGACCCAGTACTTC.

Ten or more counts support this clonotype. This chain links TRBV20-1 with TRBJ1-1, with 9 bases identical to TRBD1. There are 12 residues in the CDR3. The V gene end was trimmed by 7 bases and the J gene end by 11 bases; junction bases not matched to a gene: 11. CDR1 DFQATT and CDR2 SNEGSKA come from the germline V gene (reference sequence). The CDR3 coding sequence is TGCAGTGTTCCGGGACAGGGATCTCTGGCTTTCTTT. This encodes CSVPGQGSLAFF.

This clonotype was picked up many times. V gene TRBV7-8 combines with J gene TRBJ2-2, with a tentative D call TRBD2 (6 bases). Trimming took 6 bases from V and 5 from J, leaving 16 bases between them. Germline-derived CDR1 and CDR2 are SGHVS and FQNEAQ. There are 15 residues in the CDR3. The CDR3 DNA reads TGTGCCAGCAGTCTCTCTCTCGGGGGAACCGGGGAGCTGTTTTTT. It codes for CASSLSLGGTGELFF. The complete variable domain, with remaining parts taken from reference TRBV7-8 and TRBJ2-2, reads GAGVSQSPRYKVAKRGQDVALRCDPISGHVSLFWYQQALGQGPEFLTYFQNEAQLDKSGLPSDRFFAERPEGSVSTLKIQRTQQEDSAVYLCASSLSLGGTGELFFGEGSRLTVL.

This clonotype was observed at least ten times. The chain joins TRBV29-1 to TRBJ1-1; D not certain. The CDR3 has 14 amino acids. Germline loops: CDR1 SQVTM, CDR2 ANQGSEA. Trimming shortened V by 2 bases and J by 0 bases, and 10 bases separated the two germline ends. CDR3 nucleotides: TGCAGCGTTGAAAGGCCAGGCATGAACACTGAAGCTTTCTTT. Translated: CSVERPGMNTEAFF.

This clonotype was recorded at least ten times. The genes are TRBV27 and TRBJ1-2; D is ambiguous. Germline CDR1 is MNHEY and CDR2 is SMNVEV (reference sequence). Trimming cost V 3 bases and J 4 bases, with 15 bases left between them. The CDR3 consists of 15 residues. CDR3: CASSFEAGLAYGYTF. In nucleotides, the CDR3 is TGTGCCAGCAGTTTTGAAGCGGGCCTTGCCTATGGCTACACCTTC.

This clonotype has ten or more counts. The CDR3 DNA reads TGTGCCAGCAGTTTGAGGCAGATCAATCAGCCCCAGCATTTT. Translating it yields CASSLRQINQPQHF. The gene calls are TRBV12-3 or TRBV12-4 and TRBJ1-5; D is unclear. The V gene lost 3 bases and the J gene lost 3 bases, with 9 bases spanning the gap. The CDR3 runs to 14 residues.

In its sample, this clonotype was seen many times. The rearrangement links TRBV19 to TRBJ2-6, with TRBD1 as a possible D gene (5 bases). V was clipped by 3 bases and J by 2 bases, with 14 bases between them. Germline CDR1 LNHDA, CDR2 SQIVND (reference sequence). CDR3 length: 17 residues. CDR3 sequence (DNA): TGTGCCAGTAGTATTTTGGACAAGGTCGCTGGGGCCAACGTCCTGACTTTC. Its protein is CASSILDKVAGANVLTF.

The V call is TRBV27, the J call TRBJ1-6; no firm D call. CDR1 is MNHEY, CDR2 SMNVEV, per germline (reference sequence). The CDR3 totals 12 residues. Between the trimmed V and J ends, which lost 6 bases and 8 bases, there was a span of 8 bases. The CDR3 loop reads CASSDGDSPLHF. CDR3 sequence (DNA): TGTGCCAGCAGCGACGGGGATTCACCCCTCCACTTT.

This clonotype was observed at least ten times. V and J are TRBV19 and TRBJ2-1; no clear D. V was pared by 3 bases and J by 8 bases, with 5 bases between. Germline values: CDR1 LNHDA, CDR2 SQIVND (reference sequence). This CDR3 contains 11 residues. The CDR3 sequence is CASSIGHEQFF. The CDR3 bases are TGTGCCAGTAGTATCGGTCATGAGCAGTTCTTC.